The next 27 T cell receptor beta chains were all read from a single sample in a study of blood T cell repertoires in COVID-19. The table came from immunoSEQ multiplex PCR; TCRdb's copy has only in-frame clones and leaves some out. The data show 63,000 or so clones, around 80% seen once. Sequenced sample: peripheral blood. These receptors originate from a human donor in a cohort sampled during active COVID-19.

This clone appeared a few times. The V call is TRBV4-2, the J call TRBJ2-5, with 7 positions matching TRBD2. The CDR3 has 14 residues. Germline CDR1 is LGHNA and CDR2 is YNFKEQ. V was clipped by 7 bases and J by 4 bases; unmatched bases: 9. Here the CDR3 DNA reads TGTGCCAGCACCTCCCCCGGGGAGGGAGAGACCCAGTACTTC. The encoded protein is CASTSPGEGETQYF.

The J gene is TRBJ2-7, the V gene TRBV14, with a possible D match to TRBD1 (6 bases). Trimming cost V 0 bases and J 5 bases, with 11 bases left between them. The CDR3 contains 14 residues. CDR1 and CDR2 from the germline V gene are SGHDN and FVKESK. The CDR3 protein is CASSQEKGVDEQYF. CDR3 in DNA: TGTGCCAGCAGCCAAGAAAAGGGGGTTGACGAGCAGTACTTC. The entire variable domain, with the rest obtained from reference TRBV14 and TRBJ2-7, is as follows: EAGVTQFPSHSVIEKGQTVTLRCDPISGHDNLYWYRRVMGKEIKFLLHFVKESKQDESGMPNNRFLAERTGGTYSTLKVQPAELEDSGVYFCASSQEKGVDEQYFGPGTRLTVT.

This clone was detected a few times. Here the CDR3 reads CASSLGGTGYEQYF. As DNA, the CDR3 is TGCGCCAGCAGCTTGGGAGGGACAGGGTACGAGCAGTACTTC. The rearrangement uses TRBV5-1 and TRBJ2-7, with 9 bases identical to TRBD1. The V and J ends lost 0 bases and 4 bases, in that order; junction bases with no gene match: 2. The CDR3 has 14 amino acids. Germline V CDR1 and CDR2: SGHRS, YFSETQ.

V usage is TRBV11-3 and J usage is TRBJ1-1, with D uncertain. CDR3 length: 13 residues. Germline V gene lookup returns CDR1 SGHNT and CDR2 YENEEA. V lost 5 bases, J lost 5 bases, and 12 bases lay in between. CDR3 bases: TGTGCCAGCAGCCGACTGCCTGTAACTGAAGCTTTCTTT. Its protein product is CASSRLPVTEAFF.

This clone was found a few times. This chain uses TRBV3-1 (or the pseudogene TRBV3-2) with TRBJ1-1, with TRBD1 as a possible D gene (5 bases). CDR1 is LGHDT, CDR2 YNNKEL, per germline (reference sequence). This CDR3 comprises 14 residues. Between the trimmed V and J ends, which lost 3 bases and 1 base, there was a span of 9 bases. CDR3 coding DNA: TGTGCCAGCAGCCAGATGACAGCGAACACTGAAGCTTTCTTT. Translated, it gives CASSQMTANTEAFF.

The V and J genes are TRBV2 and TRBJ1-1, with D uncertain. The V end lost 1 base, the J end lost 0 bases, and 9 bases lay between the germline ends. The CDR3 runs to 15 residues. The germline CDR1 and CDR2 sequences are SNHLY and FYNNEI. For the CDR3, the DNA is TGTGCCAGCAGTGAAGGCAGAAATATGAACACTGAAGCTTTCTTT. Its protein is CASSEGRNMNTEAFF.

This chain uses TRBV12-3 or TRBV12-4 with TRBJ1-2; D remains unclear. The CDR3 totals 12 residues. V shed 4 bases and J shed 6 bases, with 9 bases lying between them. Here the CDR3 DNA reads TGTGCCAGCAGTTCCAGCGGAAATGGCTACACCTTC. Its protein product is CASSSSGNGYTF.

The genes are TRBV27 and TRBJ1-2, with a possible D match to TRBD1 (5 bases). This CDR3 region has 15 residues. Germline V lookup: CDR1 MNHEY, CDR2 SMNVEV (reference sequence). Trimming removed 5 bases from V and 4 bases from J, with 17 bases in between. The CDR3, as DNA: TGTGCCAGCAGTCCACAGGAGGGGTCTTTCTATGGCTACACCTTC. The encoded protein is CASSPQEGSFYGYTF.

V and J are TRBV5-1 and TRBJ2-1; D is perhaps TRBD1 (6 bases). The CDR3 extends over 14 amino acids. Trimming cost V 0 bases and J 2 bases, with 6 bases left between them. CDR1 is SGHRS, CDR2 YFSETQ, per germline. This CDR3 reads CASSLGQAYNEQFF. In nucleotides, the CDR3 is TGCGCCAGCAGCTTGGGACAGGCCTACAATGAGCAGTTCTTC.

The genes are TRBV21-1 and TRBJ2-1; TRBD2 is the table's D call and was not checked against the DNA. TRBV21-1 is a documented pseudogene. The CDR3 is made up of 20 amino acids. CDR3 DNA sequence: TGTGCCAGCAGCAAAAGCGGGAGGGCCCTCCATCTATTTAACTACAATGAGCAGTTCTTC. It is translated as CASSKSGRALHLFNYNEQFF.

V is TRBV6-5 and J is TRBJ1-1; weak D call: TRBD1 (5 bases). The germline V and J ends were trimmed by 4 bases and 4 bases, with 16 bases remaining between them. Germline V lookup: CDR1 MNHEY, CDR2 SVGAGI. CDR3 length: 15 amino acids. CDR3 nucleotide sequence: TGTGCCAGCAGTTGGGTTGTCGCCGGGGGCACTGAAGCTTTCTTT. The encoded protein is CASSWVVAGGTEAFF.

This sequence joins TRBV6-2 or TRBV6-3 and TRBJ1-5; D is unresolved. CDR3 length equals 15 residues. Trimming took 4 bases from V and 0 from J, leaving 10 bases between them. Per the germline V gene, CDR1 is MNHEY and CDR2 is SVGEGT. The CDR3 spells CASSFTHNSNQPQHF. CDR3 nucleotides: TGTGCCAGCAGTTTCACCCACAATAGCAATCAGCCCCAGCATTTT.

The chain is built from TRBV9 and TRBJ1-3, with D tentatively TRBD1 (5 bases). V was trimmed by 0 bases and J by 0 bases, leaving 10 bases between them. Germline V lookup: CDR1 SGDLS, CDR2 YYNGEE. CDR3 size: 16 residues. CDR3 residues: CASSVDPTDSGNTIYF. The CDR3 bases are TGTGCCAGCAGCGTAGATCCGACAGACTCTGGAAACACCATATATTTT. The full variable domain, its missing parts supplied by reference TRBV9 and TRBJ1-3, is DSGVTQTPKHLITATGQRVTLRCSPRSGDLSVYWYQQSLDQGLQFLIQYYNGEERAKGNILERFSAQQFPDLHSELNLSSLELGDSALYFCASSVDPTDSGNTIYFGEGSWLTVV.

The rearrangement joins TRBV5-6 to TRBJ2-7, with no clear D. Trimming cost V 0 bases and J 2 bases, with 6 bases left between them. Germline lookup yields CDR1 SGHDT and CDR2 YYEEEE. The CDR3 is 13 amino acids. The CDR3 DNA sequence: TGTGCCAGCAGCTTGGCGGTGGCCTACGAGCAGTACTTC. This gives the protein CASSLAVAYEQYF.

This chain links TRBV19 with TRBJ2-7; TRBD2 matches at 9 bases. This CDR3 is built from 17 residues. With V trimmed by 5 bases and J by 5 bases, 16 bases remained unmatched. Germline V gene sequence: CDR1 LNHDA, CDR2 SQIVND (reference sequence). CDR3 sequence reads: CASSPGAGGPYYDEQYF. The CDR3 region has the DNA TGTGCCAGTAGTCCTGGGGCGGGAGGGCCATATTACGACGAGCAGTACTTC. Drawing the rest from reference TRBV19 and TRBJ2-7, the complete variable domain is DGGITQSPKYLFRKEGQNVTLSCEQNLNHDAMYWYRQDPGQGLRLIYYSQIVNDFQKGDIAEGYSVSREKKESFPLTVTSAQKNPTAFYLCASSPGAGGPYYDEQYFGPGTRLTVT.

The J gene is TRBJ2-1, the V gene TRBV11-2; 8 nucleotides align to TRBD2. The germline V gene encodes CDR1 SGHAT and CDR2 FQNNGV. This CDR3 is 16 amino acids long. Trimming at V came to 1 base and at J to 2 bases, leaving 4 bases not matched to a gene. The CDR3 bases are TGTGCCAGCAGCTTAGTTCCGGGAGGGACCTACAATGAGCAGTTCTTC. Translation gives CASSLVPGGTYNEQFF.

The chain joins TRBV5-1 to TRBJ2-1, with 10 bases identical to TRBD2. This CDR3 has 16 amino acids. Germline CDR1 reads SGHRS; CDR2 reads YFSETQ. The V and J ends lost 0 bases and 2 bases, in that order; junction bases with no gene match: 2. CDR3 sequence: CASSLVGTSAYNEQFF. CDR3 nucleotides: TGCGCCAGCAGCTTGGTTGGGACTAGCGCCTACAATGAGCAGTTCTTC.

This clone was seen a handful of times. The chain uses TRBV5-1 and TRBJ1-6; D gene uncertain. The CDR3 is 13 amino acids. Germline V lookup: CDR1 SGHRS, CDR2 YFSETQ. Trimming took 0 bases from V and 7 from J, leaving 5 bases between them. The CDR3 protein is CASSLDSNSPLHF. In nucleotides, the CDR3 is TGCGCCAGCAGCTTGGATTCAAATTCACCCCTCCACTTT.

The chain combines TRBV5-5 with TRBJ1-1; weak D call: TRBD1 (5 bases). The ends were cut back, 2 bases at V and 4 bases at J, with 6 bases in the middle. This CDR3 region has 12 residues. Germline values: CDR1 SGHKS, CDR2 YYEKEE (reference sequence). The CDR3 DNA is TGTGCCAGCAGCTTCCAGGGCACTGAAGCTTTCTTT. Its translation: CASSFQGTEAFF.

This chain joins TRBV7-9 and TRBJ1-5; D remains unclear. V shed 3 bases and J shed 9 bases, with 12 bases lying between them. CDR3 length equals 13 residues. Germline V gene data show CDR1 as SEHNR and CDR2 as FQNEAQ (reference sequence). The CDR3 DNA reads TGTGCCAGCAGCTTTCCCACCGGGTGGCCCCAGCATTTT. Translated, it gives CASSFPTGWPQHF.

This clone has just a few counts. The chain employs TRBV19 and TRBJ2-1; the D gene is possibly TRBD1 (5 bases). The length of the CDR3 is 15 residues. Trimming took 3 bases from V and 6 from J, leaving 15 bases between them. In germline, CDR1 is LNHDA, CDR2 SQIVND (reference sequence). The CDR3: CASSISRTLSNEQFF. In nucleotides, the CDR3 is TGTGCCAGTAGTATCTCTCGGACACTCAGCAATGAGCAGTTCTTC.

The table lists this clone with a count of one. The chain carries TRBV9 and TRBJ1-6; possibly TRBD1 for D (6 bases). This CDR3 is built from 14 residues. Germline CDR1 and CDR2: SGDLS and YYNGEE. The V end was cut by 6 bases, the J end by 10 bases, with 17 bases between. CDR3 coding DNA: TGTGCCAGCAAGGGGGGAGGGGATGGCTCACCCCTCCACTTT. Translation: CASKGGGDGSPLHF. Full variable domain (missing parts from reference TRBV9 and TRBJ1-6): DSGVTQTPKHLITATGQRVTLRCSPRSGDLSVYWYQQSLDQGLQFLIQYYNGEERAKGNILERFSAQQFPDLHSELNLSSLELGDSALYFCASKGGGDGSPLHFGNGTRLTVT.

Here the CDR3 DNA reads TGTGCCAGCAGCCCCCAGGAGAGGGCGCTCGAGCAGTACTTC. Protein: CASSPQERALEQYF. The J gene is TRBJ2-7, the V gene TRBV9, with a weak D call TRBD2 (5 bases). The CDR3 consists of 14 residues. V lost 4 bases and J 6 bases, leaving 17 bases between the germline ends. In germline, CDR1 is SGDLS, CDR2 YYNGEE.

V is TRBV19 and J is TRBJ1-5, with TRBD1 matching over 8 bases. CDR3 length: 14 amino acids. Germline CDR1 is LNHDA and CDR2 is SQIVND (reference sequence). V shed 3 bases and J 5 bases; nucleotides not matched to a gene: 3. DNA for the CDR3: TGTGCCAGTAGTATGGACAGGGCCTATCAGCCCCAGCATTTT. Amino acid sequence: CASSMDRAYQPQHF.

This rearrangement joins TRBV7-2 to TRBJ1-2; TRBD1 might be the D (6 bases). The ends were cut back, 5 bases at V and 4 bases at J, with 17 bases in the middle. The CDR3 is 15 residues long. CDR1 SGHTA and CDR2 FQGNSA come from the germline V gene. For the CDR3, the DNA is TGTGCCAGCAGCCGTAGGGGCGGGGGCGCCTATGGCTACACCTTC. Encoded protein: CASSRRGGGAYGYTF.

In this sample, this clone turned up once. The gene calls are TRBV18 and TRBJ1-1; a possible D gene is TRBD1 (5 bases). The V gene lost 2 bases and the J gene lost 1 base, with 14 bases spanning the gap. CDR3 size: 16 residues. Germline V lookup: CDR1 KGHSH, CDR2 LQKENI. The CDR3 reads CASSPNSGGGNTEAFF. CDR3 coding DNA: TGTGCCAGCTCACCAAACAGCGGCGGGGGGAACACTGAAGCTTTCTTT.

The chain joins TRBV7-3 to TRBJ1-2; D perhaps matches TRBD1 (6 bases). Germline loops: CDR1 SGHTA, CDR2 FQGTGA. This CDR3 region has 13 residues. The V and J ends lost 3 bases and 3 bases respectively, with 8 bases between them. CDR3 DNA sequence: TGTGCCAGCAGCTTTGGACAGTACTATGGCTACACCTTC. This codes for CASSFGQYYGYTF.